Following are 4 T cell receptor beta chains from one sample sequenced in a study of cytomegalovirus exposure and HLA in healthy donors. The PCR was carried out with 60 Vbeta primers and 13 Jbeta primers. Using immunoSEQ multiplex PCR, the repertoire was profiled, and TCRdb retains in-frame clones only, with some absent. The sample has more than 80,000 clones, around nine tenths seen once. Sequenced sample: PBMCs. These receptors were obtained from a man younger than 45 in good health and CMV-seropositive.

The chain recombines TRBV4-1 with TRBJ1-3; D might be TRBD1 (5 bases). V was clipped by 5 bases and J by 0 bases, with 11 bases between them. CDR3 size: 15 residues. Germline V gives CDR1 MGHRA, CDR2 YSYEKL. The CDR3 loop is CASSVRQNSGNTIYF. Here the CDR3 DNA reads TGCGCCAGCAGCGTCCGACAGAACTCTGGAAACACCATATATTTT.

The genes are TRBV7-3 and TRBJ1-1; 9 positions agree with TRBD1. The CDR3 runs 14 residues. With V trimmed by 0 bases and J by 5 bases, 1 base remained unmatched. CDR1 and CDR2 (germline): SGHTA, FQGTGA. CDR3: CASSLTDRGTEAFF. The CDR3 DNA reads TGTGCCAGCAGCTTAACGGACAGGGGTACTGAAGCTTTCTTT.

V usage is TRBV5-5 and J usage is TRBJ1-5; 7 bases match TRBD1. Germline V lookup: CDR1 SGHKS, CDR2 YYEKEE (reference sequence). The V and J ends lost 2 bases and 7 bases, in that order; junction bases with no gene match: 6. This CDR3 has 14 residues. The CDR3 loop is CASSFEQGPQPQHF. DNA of the CDR3: TGTGCCAGCAGCTTCGAACAGGGGCCCCAGCCCCAGCATTTT.

V is TRBV7-6 and J is TRBJ1-4, with 9 nucleotides matching TRBD1. The germline CDR1 and CDR2 sequences are SGHVS and FNYEAQ. Germline trimming cut 5 bases from V and 0 bases from J; bases unmatched to any gene: 10. This CDR3 is built from 18 residues. The CDR3 DNA reads as TGTGCCAGCAGCCGAACTGGACAGGGGCATGCAACTAATGAAAAACTGTTTTTT. This gives the protein CASSRTGQGHATNEKLFF.